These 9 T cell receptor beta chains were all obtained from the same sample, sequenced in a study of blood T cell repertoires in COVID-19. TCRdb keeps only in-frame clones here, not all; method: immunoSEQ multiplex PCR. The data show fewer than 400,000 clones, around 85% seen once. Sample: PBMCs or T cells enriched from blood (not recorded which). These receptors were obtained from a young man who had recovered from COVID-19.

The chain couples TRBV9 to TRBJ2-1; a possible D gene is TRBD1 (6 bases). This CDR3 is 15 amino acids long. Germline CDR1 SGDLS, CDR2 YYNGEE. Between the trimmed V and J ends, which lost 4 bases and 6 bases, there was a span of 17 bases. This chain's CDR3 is CASSKGVQETNEQFF. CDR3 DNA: TGTGCCAGCAGCAAGGGGGTGCAGGAGACCAATGAGCAGTTCTTC. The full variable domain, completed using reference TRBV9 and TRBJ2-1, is DSGVTQTPKHLITATGQRVTLRCSPRSGDLSVYWYQQSLDQGLQFLIQYYNGEERAKGNILERFSAQQFPDLHSELNLSSLELGDSALYFCASSKGVQETNEQFFGPGTRLTVL.

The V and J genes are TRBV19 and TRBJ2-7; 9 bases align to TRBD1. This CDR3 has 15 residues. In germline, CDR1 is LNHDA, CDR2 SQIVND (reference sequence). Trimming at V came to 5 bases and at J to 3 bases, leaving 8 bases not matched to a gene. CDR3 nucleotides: TGTGCCAGTAGTTACCGGGACAGGGATGTCTACGAGCAGTACTTC. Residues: CASSYRDRDVYEQYF.

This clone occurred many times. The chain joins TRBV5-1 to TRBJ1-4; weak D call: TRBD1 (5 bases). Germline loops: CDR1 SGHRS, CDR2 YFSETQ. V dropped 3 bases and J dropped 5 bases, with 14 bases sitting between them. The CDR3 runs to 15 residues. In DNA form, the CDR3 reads TGCGCCAGCAGCTATGGAGGGACGCCCAATGAAAAACTGTTTTTT. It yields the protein CASSYGGTPNEKLFF.

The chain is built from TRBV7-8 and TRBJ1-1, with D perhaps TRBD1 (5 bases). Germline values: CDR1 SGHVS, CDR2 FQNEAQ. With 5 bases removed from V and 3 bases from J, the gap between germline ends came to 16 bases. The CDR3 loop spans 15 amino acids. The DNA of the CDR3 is TGTGCCAGCAGCACGTCAGAAAGGGGTGACACTGAAGCTTTCTTT. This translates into CASSTSERGDTEAFF.

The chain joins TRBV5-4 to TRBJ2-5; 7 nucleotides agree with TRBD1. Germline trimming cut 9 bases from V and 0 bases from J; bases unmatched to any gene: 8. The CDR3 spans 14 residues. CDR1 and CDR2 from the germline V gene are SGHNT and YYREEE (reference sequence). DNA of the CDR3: TGTGCCATCGCGAAAGGGGGCTACCAAGAGACCCAGTACTTC. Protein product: CAIAKGGYQETQYF.

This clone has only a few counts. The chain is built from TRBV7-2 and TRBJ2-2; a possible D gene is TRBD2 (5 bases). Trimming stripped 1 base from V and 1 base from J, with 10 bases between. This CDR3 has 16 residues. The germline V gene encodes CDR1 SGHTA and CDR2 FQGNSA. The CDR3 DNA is TGTGCCAGCAGCTTAGGGGGTAGCGTGAACACCGGGGAGCTGTTTTTT. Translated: CASSLGGSVNTGELFF. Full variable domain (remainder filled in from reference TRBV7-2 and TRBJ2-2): GAGVSQSPSNKVTEKGKDVELRCDPISGHTALYWYRQSLGQGLEFLIYFQGNSAPDKSGLPSDRFSAERTGGSVSTLTIQRTQQEDSAVYLCASSLGGSVNTGELFFGEGSRLTVL.

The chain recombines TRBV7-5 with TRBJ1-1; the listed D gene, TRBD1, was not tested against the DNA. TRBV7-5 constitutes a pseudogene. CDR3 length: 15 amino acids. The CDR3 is CARSSQGAKDTEAFF. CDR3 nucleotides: TGTGCCAGAAGCTCACAGGGGGCGAAGGACACTGAAGCTTTCTTT.

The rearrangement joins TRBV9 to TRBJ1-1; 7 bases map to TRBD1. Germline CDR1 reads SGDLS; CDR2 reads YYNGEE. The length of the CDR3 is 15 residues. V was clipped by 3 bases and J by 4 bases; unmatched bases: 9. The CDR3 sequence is CASSAKGALGTEAFF. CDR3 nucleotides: TGTGCCAGCAGCGCAAAGGGGGCGCTGGGCACTGAAGCTTTCTTT.

The CDR3 bases are TGTGCCAGCAGCTTTACAGGGGGAACTGAAGCTTTCTTT. Translated, it gives CASSFTGGTEAFF. This sequence joins TRBV5-4 and TRBJ1-1, with TRBD1 matching 8 bases. Trimming cost V 2 bases and J 5 bases; bases outside gene matches: 2. The CDR3 length is 13 residues. Germline V gene sequence: CDR1 SGHNT, CDR2 YYREEE (reference sequence).